This T cell receptor (beta chain) is drawn from a study of T cell repertoires in cytomegalovirus infection. Turning to the study itself: Public signatures in TCR beta pointed to CMV infection and matching HLA type. Study outcomes and limitations: CMV-specific HLA-C-restricted TCR beta clonotypes dominated the ex vivo response. CMV carriers having the relevant HLA were flagged by cumulative public TCR beta family frequency.

The CDR3 spans 16 residues. V lost 0 bases to trimming and J lost 0 bases, with 10 bases between them. Germline V lookup: CDR1 MNHEY, CDR2 SVGAGI. This clonotype has at least ten counts. Its antigen remains unidentified. One entry per CDR3 protein, called by TCRdb with MiXCR from the reads. The table has hundreds of thousands of distinct CDR3 sequences, about 9.1% seen once. The gene calls are TRBV6-5 and TRBJ2-3, with D perhaps given as TRBD1 or TRBD2 (5 bases each). This sequence originates from a human donor in good health (CMV status not recorded). Some clones in this sample may be carry-over from other donors' samples. Source material: PBMCs. CDR3 DNA sequence: TGTGCCAGCAGTTACTCCGGGGCCACTAGCACAGATACGCAGTATTTT. Amino acids: CASSYSGATSTDTQYF.